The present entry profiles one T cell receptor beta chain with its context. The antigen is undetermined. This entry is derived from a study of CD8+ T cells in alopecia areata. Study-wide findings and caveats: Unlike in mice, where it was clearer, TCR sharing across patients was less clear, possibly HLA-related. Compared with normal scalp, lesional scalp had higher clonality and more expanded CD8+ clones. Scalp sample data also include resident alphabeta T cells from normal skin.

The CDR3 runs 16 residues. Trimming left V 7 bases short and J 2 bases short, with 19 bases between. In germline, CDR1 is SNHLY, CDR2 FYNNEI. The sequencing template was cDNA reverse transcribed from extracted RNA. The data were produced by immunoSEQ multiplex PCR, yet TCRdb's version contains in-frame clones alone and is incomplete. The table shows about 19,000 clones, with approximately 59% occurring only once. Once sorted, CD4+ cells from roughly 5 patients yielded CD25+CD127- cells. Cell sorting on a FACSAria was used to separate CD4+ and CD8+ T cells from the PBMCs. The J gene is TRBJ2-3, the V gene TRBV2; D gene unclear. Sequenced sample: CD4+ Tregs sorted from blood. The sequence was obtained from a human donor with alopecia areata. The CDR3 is CASMDPTPSYTDTQYF. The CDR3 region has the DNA TGTGCCAGCATGGACCCCACGCCCTCCTACACAGATACGCAGTATTTT.